The 32 T cell receptor beta chains given below trace back to one sample, sequenced in a study of cytomegalovirus exposure and HLA in healthy donors. The primer mix had 60 Vbeta and 13 Jbeta primers. TCRdb's table, derived via immunoSEQ multiplex PCR, lists solely in-frame clones and lacks some. Of 180,000 or so clones in the sample, 80% were seen once. Material: PBMCs. These receptors all stem from a girl under 18 in good health and CMV-seropositive.

The chain is built from TRBV19 and TRBJ2-1, with TRBD2 identical over 10 bases. The CDR3 consists of 17 residues. CDR1 and CDR2 from the germline V gene are LNHDA and SQIVND (reference sequence). V trimming: 4 bases; J trimming: 0 bases; junction bases outside the gene matches: 6. The CDR3 coding sequence is TGTGCCAGTAGTAGACTAGCGGGTGATAGCTCCTACAATGAGCAGTTCTTC. Translation: CASSRLAGDSSYNEQFF.

This clone is a singleton in its sample. V is TRBV29-1 and J is TRBJ1-2; 11 nucleotides align to TRBD1. The germline CDR1 and CDR2 sequences are SQVTM and ANQGSEA. The CDR3 covers 13 residues. Unmatched junction bases numbered 4, after V lost 6 bases and J lost 4 bases. The chain's CDR3 is CSVRTGGVYGYTF. DNA of the CDR3: TGCAGCGTCCGGACAGGGGGCGTCTATGGCTACACCTTC.

This chain joins TRBV7-4 and TRBJ2-4; 7 bases match TRBD1. The CDR3 has 15 residues. V lost 5 bases to trimming and J lost 0 bases; unmatched junction nucleotides: 4. Germline V CDR1 and CDR2: SGHVT, SQSDAQ. The DNA for the CDR3 is TGTGCCAGCAGCACTACAGGGGTAGCCAAAAACATTCAGTACTTC. Protein: CASSTTGVAKNIQYF.

The V call is TRBV2, the J call TRBJ2-1; 12 nucleotides agree with TRBD2. V lost 6 bases, J lost 6 bases, and 12 bases stayed unmatched. The CDR3 covers 17 residues. CDR1 and CDR2 (germline): SNHLY, FYNNEI. CDR3 DNA: TGTGCCAGCAGCCACCGACTAGCGGGAGTCCGAGGCAATGAGCAGTTCTTC. Its translation is CASSHRLAGVRGNEQFF.

The gene calls are TRBV4-1 and TRBJ1-1, with D possibly being TRBD1 (5 bases). The CDR3 contains 15 residues. Deletions cut 3 bases from V and 0 bases from J, with 11 bases between. Germline CDR1 MGHRA, CDR2 YSYEKL. The CDR3 DNA sequence: TGCGCCAGCAGCCATCTCGACAGACTGAACACTGAAGCTTTCTTT. It codes for CASSHLDRLNTEAFF.

The sample holds a few counts of this clone. The CDR3 DNA follows: TGCAGCGTTGCGAAGGACAGGGGGCTCGGGGAGACCCAGTACTTC. Protein product: CSVAKDRGLGETQYF. The rearrangement links TRBV29-1 to TRBJ2-5; 11 bases are shared with TRBD1. Looked up from germline, CDR1 is SQVTM and CDR2 is ANQGSEA. Trimming cost V 4 bases and J 5 bases; bases outside gene matches: 9. The CDR3 is made up of 15 amino acids.

The CDR3 DNA reads as TGCGCCAGCAGCATCCCTAGCGCATACAATGAGCAGTTCTTC. Protein product: CASSIPSAYNEQFF. The chain couples TRBV5-1 to TRBJ2-1, with D possibly being TRBD2 (6 bases). Per the germline V gene, CDR1 is SGHRS and CDR2 is YFSETQ. Trimming left V 4 bases short and J 4 bases short, with 12 bases between. The CDR3 is 14 residues long. The whole variable domain, remainder taken from reference TRBV5-1 and TRBJ2-1, is KAGVTQTPRYLIKTRGQQVTLSCSPISGHRSVSWYQQTPGQGLQFLFEYFSETQRNKGNFPGRFSGRQFSNSRSEMNVSTLELGDSALYLCASSIPSAYNEQFFGPGTRLTVL.

The V gene is TRBV30, the J gene TRBJ1-5, with unresolved D. Looked up from germline, CDR1 is GTSNPN and CDR2 is SVGIG (reference sequence). With 1 base removed from V and 2 bases from J, the gap between germline ends came to 9 bases. The CDR3 runs 14 residues. Here the CDR3 reads CAWSAAEGNQPQHF. CDR3 DNA sequence: TGTGCCTGGAGTGCGGCCGAGGGCAATCAGCCCCAGCATTTT.

This clone turned up a few times. This sequence joins TRBV30 and TRBJ2-5; TRBD1 is a possible D gene (5 bases). Near its end, the DNA agrees better with TRBJ2-7, so the J call may be wrong. The CDR3 sequence is 15 residues long. Per the germline V gene, CDR1 is GTSNPN and CDR2 is SVGIG (reference sequence). DNA of the CDR3: TGTGCCTGGAGTGTCCAAACATCCCAGGGCTACGAGCAGTACTTC. Its protein is CAWSVQTSQGYEQYF.

The chain joins TRBV15 to TRBJ2-1; D may be TRBD2 (5 bases). Germline CDR1 LNHNV, CDR2 YYDKDF (reference sequence). Trimming pared 1 base from V and 4 bases from J, leaving 11 bases between. The length of the CDR3 is 15 residues. The CDR3 DNA reads TGTGCCACCAGCAGAGTTTTAGCGAGTTACAATGAGCAGTTCTTC. It encodes CATSRVLASYNEQFF.

As concerns this clone: The same CDR3 can be traced to other DNA sequences in this sample. The J gene is TRBJ2-7, the V gene TRBV10-3; 11 positions match TRBD2. The CDR3 totals 14 residues. Germline V gene data show CDR1 as ENHRY and CDR2 as SYGVKD. V lost 4 bases to trimming and J lost 3 bases; unmatched junction nucleotides: 2. The CDR3 region has the DNA TGTGCCATCAGTGCCCTAGCGGGGGGCTACGAGCAGTACTTC. Encoded protein: CAISALAGGYEQYF.

CDR3 protein: CASSRSEQGAPEETQYF. The CDR3 DNA reads TGTGCCAGCAGCAGATCTGAACAGGGGGCGCCGGAAGAGACCCAGTACTTC. The chain carries TRBV21-1 and TRBJ2-5; the DNA was not used to check the table's D call, TRBD1. TRBV21-1 is designated a pseudogene. The CDR3 loop spans 17 amino acids.

This chain connects TRBV4-1 to TRBJ2-1; D is possibly TRBD2 (5 bases). Trimming shortened V by 8 bases and J by 4 bases, and 18 bases separated the two germline ends. This CDR3 has 15 amino acids. The germline V gene has CDR1 MGHRA and CDR2 YSYEKL. The CDR3 is CASRPDYSRYNEQFF. The CDR3 coding sequence is TGCGCCAGCCGACCAGACTATTCCCGTTACAATGAGCAGTTCTTC.

The rearrangement joins TRBV30 to TRBJ1-1, with 7 bases lining up with TRBD1. V lost 4 bases to trimming and J lost 7 bases; unmatched junction nucleotides: 9. CDR1 is GTSNPN, CDR2 SVGIG, per germline (reference sequence). CDR3 length equals 13 residues. As DNA, the CDR3 is TGTGCCTGGACCCAAACCTGGGACAGTGAAGCTTTCTTT. The encoded protein is CAWTQTWDSEAFF.

V usage is TRBV30 and J usage is TRBJ2-3; 12 bases align to TRBD2. The CDR3 is 16 residues long. Germline loops: CDR1 GTSNPN, CDR2 SVGIG (reference sequence). The trim removed 4 bases at V and 2 bases at J, leaving 7 bases unmatched. The CDR3 DNA reads as TGTGCCTGGACTAGCGGGAGGGGGGCCCTCACAGATACGCAGTATTTT. Amino acid sequence: CAWTSGRGALTDTQYF.

This clone was found once. DNA of the CDR3: TGCGCCAGCAGCCCGGCCCTAGGATTCGAGCAGTACTTC. Translating gives CASSPALGFEQYF. This rearrangement joins TRBV4-1 to TRBJ2-7; no firm D call. The CDR3 runs 13 residues. V lost 4 bases, J lost 6 bases, and 13 bases lay in between. The V gene's germline CDR1 is MGHRA and CDR2 YSYEKL.

V usage is TRBV29-1 and J usage is TRBJ2-7, with 9 nucleotides matching TRBD1. V lost 7 bases, J lost 4 bases, and 5 bases stayed unmatched. CDR3 size: 12 residues. Germline V gene data show CDR1 as SQVTM and CDR2 as ANQGSEA. CDR3: CSALGTGYEQYF. The DNA for the CDR3 is TGCAGCGCCCTCGGGACAGGGTACGAGCAGTACTTC.

CDR3 residues: CASTPGRAYEQYF. The CDR3 bases are TGTGCCAGCACCCCGGGGAGGGCCTACGAGCAGTACTTC. The V gene is TRBV6-5, the J gene TRBJ2-7, with 7 nucleotides matching TRBD2. Germline trimming cut 7 bases from V and 2 bases from J; bases unmatched to any gene: 5. The CDR3 loop spans 13 amino acids. Looked up from germline, CDR1 is MNHEY and CDR2 is SVGAGI.

This clone was observed once. The V call is TRBV4-3, the J call TRBJ1-5, with 7 nucleotides matching TRBD1. Germline assignment: CDR1 LGHNA and CDR2 YSLEER. J gave up 7 bases and V 0 bases, and 6 bases lay outside the gene matches. The length of the CDR3 is 15 residues. CDR3 in amino acids: CASSQDDRVGQPQHF. CDR3 DNA: TGCGCCAGCAGCCAAGACGACAGGGTTGGCCAGCCCCAGCATTTT.

V usage is TRBV5-1 and J usage is TRBJ2-7, with 7 nucleotides matching TRBD1. J lost 2 bases, V lost 2 bases, and 7 bases had no gene match. Germline values: CDR1 SGHRS, CDR2 YFSETQ. The CDR3 has 15 amino acids. The CDR3 DNA is TGCGCCAGCAGCTTAATTATTGACAGGGCCTACGAGCAGTACTTC. Translation gives CASSLIIDRAYEQYF.

The V call is TRBV9, the J call TRBJ2-5; TRBD2 matches 8 bases. V was clipped by 4 bases and J by 4 bases; unmatched bases: 12. The germline CDR1 and CDR2 sequences are SGDLS and YYNGEE. This CDR3 is built from 16 residues. CDR3 in DNA: TGTGCCAGCAGCCGCGACGCGAGCGGGAGCGGAGAGACCCAGTACTTC. Protein product: CASSRDASGSGETQYF. The full variable domain, its missing parts supplied by reference TRBV9 and TRBJ2-5, is DSGVTQTPKHLITATGQRVTLRCSPRSGDLSVYWYQQSLDQGLQFLIQYYNGEERAKGNILERFSAQQFPDLHSELNLSSLELGDSALYFCASSRDASGSGETQYFGPGTRLLVL.

This clone showed up just once. The genes are TRBV30 and TRBJ2-3, with TRBD2 matching 9 bases. CDR1 is GTSNPN, CDR2 SVGIG, per germline (reference sequence). The junction had 8 bases not matched to a gene; V was cut back by 6 bases and J by 1 base. The CDR3 consists of 15 residues. The CDR3 reads CACPRASGGTDTQYF. In DNA, the CDR3 is TGTGCCTGTCCCCGGGCTAGCGGGGGCACAGATACGCAGTATTTT. Supplemented by reference TRBV30 and TRBJ2-3, the full variable domain reads SQTIHQWPATLVQPVGSPLSLECTVEGTSNPNLYWYRQAAGRGLQLLFYSVGIGQISSEVPQNLSASRPQDRQFILSSKKLLLSDSGFYLCACPRASGGTDTQYFGPGTRLTVL.

The V and J genes are TRBV7-9 and TRBJ2-3, with TRBD2 matching 8 bases. The CDR3 consists of 17 residues. Germline CDR1 and CDR2: SEHNR and FQNEAQ (reference sequence). V shed 5 bases, J shed 0 bases, and the junction held 10 bases outside the gene matches. The CDR3 region is CASSPTSSGSSTDTQYF. The CDR3 nucleotides read TGTGCCAGCAGCCCAACCTCTAGCGGGTCTAGCACAGATACGCAGTATTTT.

The rearrangement uses TRBV10-2 and TRBJ2-7, with 11 bases aligning to TRBD2. Looked up from germline, CDR1 is WSHSY and CDR2 is SAAADI. The junction had 8 bases not matched to a gene; V was cut back by 6 bases and J by 1 base. The CDR3 has 16 residues. CDR3 protein: CASRMTSGIVSYEQYF. The CDR3 DNA is TGCGCCAGCAGGATGACTAGCGGGATCGTGTCCTACGAGCAGTACTTC.

This chain uses TRBV28 with TRBJ2-7, with 8 bases identical to TRBD1. V lost 5 bases to trimming and J lost 5 bases; unmatched junction nucleotides: 8. The CDR3 sequence is 14 residues long. CDR1 is MDHEN, CDR2 SYDVKM, per germline. The CDR3 region has the DNA TGTGCCAGCAGTAGCTCCGGGACAGGCGACGAGCAGTACTTC. This encodes CASSSSGTGDEQYF.

This clone appeared a few times. The rearrangement joins TRBV6-5 to TRBJ1-2; D is ambiguous. V was cut by 2 bases and J by 8 bases, with 15 bases left in between. This CDR3 comprises 14 residues. Germline lookup yields CDR1 MNHEY and CDR2 SVGAGI. CDR3 DNA sequence: TGTGCCAGCAGTTACACTGCCCGAATGAAAGGCTACACCTTC. It specifies CASSYTARMKGYTF.

This chain joins TRBV29-1 and TRBJ2-3; D gene ambiguous. The germline V gene encodes CDR1 SQVTM and CDR2 ANQGSEA. The CDR3 length is 12 residues. With 6 bases removed from V and 0 bases from J, the gap between germline ends came to 7 bases. CDR3 region: CSVPGSTDTQYF. The DNA for the CDR3 is TGCAGCGTCCCCGGGAGCACAGATACGCAGTATTTT.

The chain is built from TRBV5-1 and TRBJ1-2; 7 nucleotides match TRBD1. Germline V gene lookup returns CDR1 SGHRS and CDR2 YFSETQ. CDR3 length equals 13 residues. V lost 4 bases and J lost 6; bases outside the gene matches: 6. The chain's CDR3 is CASSRDREDGYTF. CDR3 DNA sequence: TGCGCCAGCAGCCGTGACAGGGAGGATGGCTACACCTTC.

The chain carries TRBV30 and TRBJ2-7; 9 bases map to TRBD2. V was pared by 2 bases and J by 5 bases, with 10 bases of the junction left unmatched. The V gene's germline CDR1 is GTSNPN and CDR2 SVGIG (reference sequence). The CDR3 runs to 15 residues. CDR3 coding DNA: TGTGCCTGGAGTCTAGCGGGGACGGGGAGGAACGAGCAGTACTTC. This translates into CAWSLAGTGRNEQYF.

V usage is TRBV18 and J usage is TRBJ2-7; TRBD2 aligns across 11 bases. Looked up from germline, CDR1 is KGHSH and CDR2 is LQKENI. The V gene end was trimmed by 6 bases and the J gene end by 3 bases; junction bases not matched to a gene: 7. This CDR3 region has 15 residues. The CDR3 spells CASSGSGTSGYEQYF. For the CDR3, the DNA is TGTGCCAGCTCCGGCTCAGGGACTAGCGGCTACGAGCAGTACTTC.

This clone occurred once. J is TRBJ2-5 and V is TRBV7-9; 7 bases are a match to TRBD1. The assigned J gene may be wrong: the sequence end matches TRBJ2-7 better. CDR3 length: 15 amino acids. CDR1 SEHNR and CDR2 FQNEAQ come from the germline V gene (reference sequence). As DNA, the CDR3 is TGTGCCAGCAGCTTAGTTGGGACAGTAACCTACGAGCAGTACTTC. Its translation: CASSLVGTVTYEQYF.

The chain couples TRBV2 to TRBJ2-7; 7 positions agree with TRBD1. The germline V gene encodes CDR1 SNHLY and CDR2 FYNNEI. This CDR3 comprises 15 residues. The V gene end was trimmed by 8 bases and the J gene end by 0 bases; junction bases not matched to a gene: 10. CDR3 sequence: CASLNLGQTSYEQYF. CDR3 coding DNA: TGTGCCAGCCTTAATCTGGGACAGACCTCCTACGAGCAGTACTTC.